These 32 T cell receptor beta chains share one sample of origin, sequenced in a study. TCRdb re-called the 5' RACE reads through MiXCR, storing one row per CDR3 protein. The repertoire holds tens of thousands of distinct CDR3 sequences, with 20% to 30% as singletons. Cells sorted as Tregs were CD4+, CD25+ and CD127-/low. The specimen sequenced was tumor-infiltrating Tregs sorted from the breast tumor. Receptors originate from a female donor with breast cancer.

J is TRBJ2-6 and V is TRBV30; D is ambiguous. The V gene lost 5 bases and the J gene lost 0 bases, with 8 bases spanning the gap. The germline gives CDR1 GTSNPN, CDR2 SVGIG (reference sequence). CDR3 size: 14 residues. CDR3 protein: CAWEARSGANVLTF. CDR3 nucleotide sequence: TGTGCCTGGGAGGCGCGCTCTGGGGCCAACGTCCTGACTTTC.

In this sample, this clonotype turned up a few times. A much larger clonotype is one base distant, so this may be a read error. The gene calls are TRBV7-2 and TRBJ1-5, with D uncertain. CDR1 is SGHTA and CDR2 is FQGNSA in the germline V gene. V shed 1 base and J shed 8 bases, with 15 bases lying between them. The CDR3 has 15 residues. CDR3 DNA sequence: TGTGCCAGCAGCTTAGTTGGCATGGTAACTAAGCCCCAGCATTTT. It encodes CASSLVGMVTKPQHF. Complete variable domain (other parts from reference TRBV7-2 and TRBJ1-5): GAGVSQSPSNKVTEKGKDVELRCDPISGHTALYWYRQSLGQGLEFLIYFQGNSAPDKSGLPSDRFSAERTGGSVSTLTIQRTQQEDSAVYLCASSLVGMVTKPQHFGDGTRLSIL.

This clonotype was seen a few times. This rearrangement joins TRBV11-1 to TRBJ1-1, with D tentatively TRBD1 (6 bases). The CDR3 totals 14 residues. Germline CDR1 reads SGHAT; CDR2 reads FQDESV (reference sequence). V was cut by 1 base and J by 4 bases, with 10 bases left in between. CDR3 coding DNA: TGTGCCAGCAGCTTAGGACAGGTCAGCACTGAAGCTTTCTTT. Amino acids: CASSLGQVSTEAFF.

This clonotype was found many times. The rearrangement joins TRBV9 to TRBJ1-4; D unresolved. This CDR3 spans 15 amino acids. Deletions cut 2 bases from V and 2 bases from J, with 10 bases between. CDR1 is SGDLS and CDR2 is YYNGEE in the germline V gene. In DNA form, the CDR3 reads TGTGCCAGCAGCGTCGAGTTAGACACTAATGAAAAACTGTTTTTT. Its protein is CASSVELDTNEKLFF.

This chain connects TRBV18 to TRBJ2-7, with 10 bases identical to TRBD2. The CDR3 is 15 amino acids. V shed 2 bases and J 4 bases; nucleotides not matched to a gene: 5. CDR1 and CDR2 (germline): KGHSH, LQKENI. The CDR3 nucleotides are TGTGCCAGCTCACCAAGAAGCGGGGGGGCTTACGAGCAGTACTTC. Encoded protein: CASSPRSGGAYEQYF.

The chain is built from TRBV10-2 and TRBJ2-7; possible D gene TRBD1, 5 bases. CDR3 length equals 15 residues. CDR1 and CDR2 (germline): WSHSY, SAAADI. V lost 2 bases and J lost 1, with 12 bases in between. DNA for the CDR3: TGCGCCAGCAGTGAGGTGGCAGGGTATTCCTACGAGCAGTACTTC. Translated, it gives CASSEVAGYSYEQYF.

The chain uses TRBV29-1 and TRBJ2-1, with 7 bases identical to TRBD1. The junction had 27 bases not matched to a gene; V was cut back by 3 bases and J by 4 bases. The CDR3 length is 21 residues. The V gene's germline CDR1 is SQVTM and CDR2 ANQGSEA. The CDR3 reads CSVDVPLGARGRGSTYNEQFF. The CDR3 region has the DNA TGCAGCGTTGATGTACCGCTCGGGGCCAGGGGCAGGGGGAGTACTTACAATGAGCAGTTCTTC.

A remark on this clonotype: Since a much larger clone is just one base distant, this may be a read error. The chain uses TRBV20-1 and TRBJ1-5; the D is unclear. The germline gives CDR1 DFQATT, CDR2 SNEGSKA (reference sequence). The CDR3 loop spans 12 amino acids. The CDR3 reads CSATRSNQSQHF. In DNA form, the CDR3 reads TGCAGTGCCACCAGAAGCAATCAGTCCCAGCATTTT.

This clonotype is a singleton in its sample. The genes are TRBV24-1 and TRBJ2-1; 15 nucleotides agree with TRBD2. V shed 4 bases, J shed 8 bases, and the junction held 5 bases outside the gene matches. Germline lookup yields CDR1 KGHDR and CDR2 SFDVKD. The CDR3 sequence is 16 residues long. CDR3 loop: CATSDAGTSGRYEQFF. In DNA, the CDR3 is TGTGCCACCAGTGACGCCGGGACTAGCGGGAGGTATGAGCAGTTCTTC.

This clonotype was counted between two and nine times. V is TRBV6-6 and J is TRBJ1-2; 10 bases agree with TRBD1. The CDR3 is 15 amino acids. Germline lookup yields CDR1 MNHNY and CDR2 SVGAGI (reference sequence). J lost 7 bases, V lost 5 bases, and 10 bases had no gene match. CDR3 region: CASSEQGTGVFGYTF. DNA for the CDR3: TGTGCCAGCAGTGAACAGGGGACAGGGGTATTTGGCTACACCTTC.

This rearrangement joins TRBV4-1 to TRBJ1-1; D is unresolved. Germline V gene lookup returns CDR1 MGHRA and CDR2 YSYEKL. The CDR3 spans 18 residues. Trimming shortened V by 3 bases and J by 1 base, and 21 bases separated the two germline ends. The CDR3 DNA follows: TGCGCCAGCAGCCAGGGGAGGGCACGGGGAACTAGGAACACTGAAGCTTTCTTT. Translation gives CASSQGRARGTRNTEAFF.

Comment on this clonotype: A read error may explain this, as a much larger clone is one base away. The rearrangement uses TRBV9 and TRBJ2-3; tentatively, D is TRBD2 (5 bases). The CDR3 covers 17 residues. The germline CDR1 and CDR2 sequences are SGDLS and YYNGEE. The CDR3 region is CASSVAPTGSSTDTRYF. The CDR3 DNA sequence: TGTGCCAGCAGCGTAGCCCCGACTGGATCTAGCACAGATACGCGGTATTTT.

In its sample, this clonotype was seen many times. V is TRBV20-1 and J is TRBJ1-2; 8 bases are shared with TRBD1. Unmatched junction bases numbered 6, after V lost 2 bases and J lost 4 bases. This CDR3 has 14 residues. Germline V gives CDR1 DFQATT, CDR2 SNEGSKA (reference sequence). CDR3 DNA: TGCAGTGCTAGAAAGACAGGGGAGGCCTATGGCTACACCTTC. It translates to CSARKTGEAYGYTF.

There are many counts of this clonotype. The chain has TRBV5-1 and TRBJ2-1, with 14 bases that match TRBD2. The ends lost 5 bases at V and 5 bases at J; junction bases unmatched: 3. The CDR3 runs 15 residues. The germline CDR1 and CDR2 sequences are SGHRS and YFSETQ. The CDR3 reads CASRRGLAGDNEQFF. CDR3 nucleotides: TGCGCCAGCAGGAGGGGACTAGCGGGAGACAATGAGCAGTTCTTC.

V and J are TRBV3-1 and TRBJ2-1; D is ambiguous. Germline V lookup: CDR1 LGHDT, CDR2 YNNKEL (reference sequence). The CDR3 is 15 residues long. Trimming shortened V by 3 bases and J by 6 bases, and 15 bases separated the two germline ends. In DNA form, the CDR3 reads TGTGCCAGCAGCCACAAAAGGAGAGTAGGCAATGAGCAGTTCTTC. It encodes CASSHKRRVGNEQFF.

By sample share, this clonotype is medium-sized. This rearrangement joins TRBV7-9 to TRBJ2-3, with TRBD1 matching over 10 bases. V lost 5 bases and J lost 4; bases outside the gene matches: 9. The CDR3 consists of 16 residues. CDR1 and CDR2 from the germline V gene are SEHNR and FQNEAQ (reference sequence). The CDR3 protein is CASSVRRDRGSDTQYF. DNA for the CDR3: TGTGCCAGCAGCGTACGCCGGGACAGGGGCTCAGATACGCAGTATTTT. The variable domain in full, completed from reference TRBV7-9 and TRBJ2-3, reads DTGVSQNPRHKITKRGQNVTFRCDPISEHNRLYWYRQTLGQGPEFLTYFQNEAQLEKSRLLSDRFSAERPKGSFSTLEIQRTEQGDSAMYLCASSVRRDRGSDTQYFGPGTRLTVL.

This clonotype appeared many times. The chain uses TRBV6-1 and TRBJ1-1; the match to TRBD1 covers 8 bases. V was pared by 4 bases and J by 6 bases, with 4 bases of the junction left unmatched. The CDR3 is 13 residues long. Germline values: CDR1 MNHNS, CDR2 SASEGT. CDR3 in DNA: TGTGCCAGCAGTGCAATACAGGGGGCTGAAGCTTTCTTT. This codes for CASSAIQGAEAFF.

This clonotype was detected only a few times. The chain carries TRBV6-6 and TRBJ2-3; D gene uncertain. This CDR3 region has 13 residues. V dropped 2 bases and J dropped 9 bases, with 12 bases sitting between them. Germline CDR1 is MNHNY and CDR2 is SVGAGI (reference sequence). The CDR3 is CASSYGRLDTQYF. CDR3 DNA: TGTGCCAGCAGTTACGGCAGGCTAGACACGCAGTATTTT.

This clonotype was seen ten or more times. The genes are TRBV7-3 and TRBJ2-7; D unclear. Germline V lookup: CDR1 SGHTA, CDR2 FQGTGA. Trimming removed 2 bases at V and 4 bases at J, with 9 bases between. The CDR3 is 13 amino acids. In DNA, the CDR3 is TGTGCCAGCAGCTTAGTATCCGGGTACGAGCAGTACTTC. Its protein product is CASSLVSGYEQYF.

At least ten counts were recorded for this clonotype. The gene calls are TRBV7-3 and TRBJ2-3; D remains unclear. Germline lookup yields CDR1 SGHTA and CDR2 FQGTGA. With 5 bases removed from V and 1 base from J, the gap between germline ends came to 16 bases. This CDR3 has 16 amino acids. CDR3 nucleotide sequence: TGTGCCAGCAGCCCCGGACCTGGACGGGGCACAGATACGCAGTATTTT. This encodes CASSPGPGRGTDTQYF.

With regard to this clonotype: It may be a read error: a sequence one base away is much more abundant. CDR3 sequence (DNA): TGCGCCAGCAGCCGAGTAGAGGAGCAGCCCCAGCATTTT. Translation: CASSRVEEQPQHF. This chain links TRBV4-1 with TRBJ1-5; the D is unclear. V was clipped by 4 bases and J by 7 bases, with 11 bases between them. Germline values: CDR1 MGHRA, CDR2 YSYEKL. The CDR3 totals 13 residues.

By share, this clonotype counts as medium-sized (0.01 to 0.1%). The V and J genes are TRBV5-1 and TRBJ2-1, with D perhaps being TRBD1 or TRBD2 (5 bases each). With 6 bases removed from V and 7 bases from J, the gap between germline ends came to 14 bases. CDR3 length: 13 residues. Germline V CDR1 and CDR2: SGHRS, YFSETQ. DNA of the CDR3: TGCGCCAGCATGAGGGCAGGGTGGAATGAGCAGTTCTTC. Amino acids: CASMRAGWNEQFF. Combining the CDR3 with reference TRBV5-1 and TRBJ2-1 gives the whole variable domain KAGVTQTPRYLIKTRGQQVTLSCSPISGHRSVSWYQQTPGQGLQFLFEYFSETQRNKGNFPGRFSGRQFSNSRSEMNVSTLELGDSALYLCASMRAGWNEQFFGPGTRLTVL.

The chain employs TRBV15 and TRBJ2-3; the D gene is possibly TRBD1 (5 bases). The CDR3 contains 14 residues. CDR1 and CDR2 (germline): LNHNV, YYDKDF (reference sequence). With 1 base removed from V and 2 bases from J, the gap between germline ends came to 7 bases. The CDR3 bases are TGTGCCACCAGCAGAGGGGGCCACACAGATACGCAGTATTTT. It encodes CATSRGGHTDTQYF. The whole variable domain, filled in from reference TRBV15 and TRBJ2-3, reads DAMVIQNPRYQVTQFGKPVTLSCSQTLNHNVMYWYQQKSSQAPKLLFHYYDKDFNNEADTPDNFQSRRPNTSFCFLDIRSPGLGDTAMYLCATSRGGHTDTQYFGPGTRLTVL.

For this clonotype: A much larger clone sits a single nucleotide away, making a read error possible. This rearrangement joins TRBV27 to TRBJ2-6; the D gene is possibly TRBD1 (6 bases). Deletions cut 6 bases from V and 1 base from J, with 13 bases between. The CDR3 is 16 amino acids. The V gene's germline CDR1 is MNHEY and CDR2 SMNVEV (reference sequence). The CDR3 region is CASSAHTGSGANVLTF. In nucleotides, the CDR3 is TGTGCCAGCAGCGCACACACAGGGTCTGGGGCCAACGTCCTGACTTTC.

Note on this clonotype: A much larger clone differs from this one at a single base, so this may be a read error. The chain carries TRBV7-3 and TRBJ2-1, with 14 bases fitting TRBD2. Germline CDR1 reads SGHTA; CDR2 reads FQGTGA. This CDR3 has 13 amino acids. V trimming: 8 bases; J trimming: 16 bases; junction bases outside the gene matches: 10. Here the CDR3 DNA reads TGTGCCAGCCGCCAGACTAGCGGGAGGGCCTTATTCTTC. Translated, it gives CASRQTSGRALFF.

This clonotype qualifies as medium-sized (0.01 to 0.1%). V and J are TRBV6-5 and TRBJ2-1; 10 bases fit TRBD2. CDR1 MNHEY and CDR2 SVGAGI come from the germline V gene. CDR3 length: 17 residues. V dropped 0 bases and J dropped 4; count of bases not matched to a gene: 6. CDR3 sequence: CASSYSTSGIRYNEQFF. The CDR3 DNA is TGTGCCAGCAGTTACTCCACTAGCGGGATTAGGTACAATGAGCAGTTCTTC.

On this clonotype itself: This may be a read error, as it is one base from a much larger clone. The gene calls are TRBV4-2 and TRBJ2-5; TRBD2 might be the D (5 bases). Trimming stripped 2 bases from V and 3 bases from J, with 13 bases between. Germline CDR1 reads LGHNA; CDR2 reads YNFKEQ. This CDR3 spans 15 amino acids. CDR3 sequence: CASSQSARAEETQYF. The CDR3 coding sequence is TGTGCCAGCAGCCAATCGGCGCGGGCGGAAGAGACCCAGTACTTC.

The rearrangement joins TRBV6-5 to TRBJ1-1, with D perhaps matching TRBD1 (5 bases). CDR3 length equals 10 residues. Per the germline V gene, CDR1 is MNHEY and CDR2 is SVGAGI. V was clipped by 6 bases and J by 8 bases, with 7 bases between them. The CDR3 region has the DNA TGTGCCAGCAGCAACAGGGAAGCTTTCTTT. It specifies CASSNREAFF.

The sample holds a few counts of this clonotype. V gene TRBV5-1 combines with J gene TRBJ1-4; no reliable D call. The length of the CDR3 is 11 residues. Germline CDR1 reads SGHRS; CDR2 reads YFSETQ. Trimming pared 0 bases from V and 16 bases from J, leaving 10 bases between. CDR3 loop: CASSLAGNSFF. The CDR3 nucleotides read TGCGCCAGCAGCTTGGCGGGCAATTCGTTTTTT. Complete variable domain (other parts from reference TRBV5-1 and TRBJ1-4): KAGVTQTPRYLIKTRGQQVTLSCSPISGHRSVSWYQQTPGQGLQFLFEYFSETQRNKGNFPGRFSGRQFSNSRSEMNVSTLELGDSALYLCASSLAGNSFFGSGTQLSVL.

Comments on this clonotype: A much larger clone differs by one base, so this may be a read error. The V call is TRBV11-1, the J call TRBJ2-1, with D unresolved. CDR1 is SGHAT, CDR2 FQDESV, per germline (reference sequence). The CDR3 runs 16 residues. Between the trimmed V and J ends, which lost 2 bases and 8 bases, there was a span of 19 bases. CDR3 sequence: CASSLIGRWVKDEQFF. CDR3 coding DNA: TGTGCCAGCAGCTTAATTGGACGGTGGGTAAAGGATGAGCAGTTCTTC.

This clonotype was seen only a few times. A much more abundant neighbour one base away suggests this may be a read error. V is TRBV30 and J is TRBJ1-5; D gene uncertain. The CDR3 extends over 13 amino acids. Germline V gene lookup returns CDR1 GTSNPN and CDR2 SVGIG (reference sequence). CDR3 region: CVWTTGGLQPQHF. The CDR3 DNA reads TGTGTCTGGACCACCGGAGGACTGCAGCCCCAGCATTTT.

This clonotype was observed many times. The chain uses TRBV20-1 and TRBJ2-7; D is possibly TRBD1 (7 bases). The CDR3 runs 14 residues. V was shortened by 3 bases and J by 0 bases, with 12 bases between the two germline ends. Germline CDR1 and CDR2: DFQATT and SNEGSKA (reference sequence). The CDR3 nucleotides are TGCAGTGCTAGGACAGGGAGGAACTCCTACGAGCAGTACTTC. As protein: CSARTGRNSYEQYF.